This T cell receptor (beta chain) derives from a study of blood T cells in healthy people across ages. They isolated at least 7 million PBMCs from each sample. V lost 1 base and J 1 base, leaving 8 bases between the germline ends. Germline V CDR1 and CDR2: MGHRA, YSYEKL. The CDR3 has 14 residues. The authors ran a second PCR of about 7 to 11 cycles using a sample-barcoded 5' primer and a J-beta primer mix. TCRdb re-analysed the 5' RACE reads in MiXCR, keeping a single row per CDR3 protein. The table includes 700,000 to 900,000 distinct CDR3 sequences, roughly 24% detected once. A few counts support this clonotype. The sample was also linked to a second study, of T cells of mothers and their children.

The chain couples TRBV4-1 to TRBJ2-7, with D hard to call. The sequence was obtained from a boy younger than 18 in good health. Sequencing used blood. CDR3 DNA: TGCGCCAGCAGCCAAGGACGGATGTCCTACGAGCAGTACTTC. Its protein product is CASSQGRMSYEQYF.